This T cell receptor (beta chain) is drawn from a study of T cell responses to AZD1222 COVID-19 vaccine. Measured with immunoSEQ multiplex PCR; TCRdb has only the in-frame clones, and not every one. The sample holds 150,000 or so clones, roughly four fifths seen once. Study findings and constraints: Vaccination with two AZD1222 doses was followed by a rise in Spike-specific TCR breadth and depth. White British donors predominated, females outnumbered males, and clonal diversity was possibly underestimated. The study reported that nearly half of spike-specific TCRs target unmutated variant regions. Repertoires were obtained only post-peak T cell response.

In regard to this clone: Its antigen is undetermined.

The V and J ends lost 4 bases and 1 base respectively, with 11 bases between them. The CDR3 contains 15 residues. The germline gives CDR1 SQVTM, CDR2 ANQGSEA. This clonotype was obtained from an adult in good health. The sample in question was peripheral blood, obtained on day 0 of MenACWY control vaccination. J is TRBJ2-6 and V is TRBV29-1; D may be TRBD1 or TRBD2 (5 bases each). The CDR3, as DNA: TGCAGCGTTGGGGGGAGTGCTTCTGGGGCCAACGTCCTGACTTTC. Its translation: CSVGGSASGANVLTF.